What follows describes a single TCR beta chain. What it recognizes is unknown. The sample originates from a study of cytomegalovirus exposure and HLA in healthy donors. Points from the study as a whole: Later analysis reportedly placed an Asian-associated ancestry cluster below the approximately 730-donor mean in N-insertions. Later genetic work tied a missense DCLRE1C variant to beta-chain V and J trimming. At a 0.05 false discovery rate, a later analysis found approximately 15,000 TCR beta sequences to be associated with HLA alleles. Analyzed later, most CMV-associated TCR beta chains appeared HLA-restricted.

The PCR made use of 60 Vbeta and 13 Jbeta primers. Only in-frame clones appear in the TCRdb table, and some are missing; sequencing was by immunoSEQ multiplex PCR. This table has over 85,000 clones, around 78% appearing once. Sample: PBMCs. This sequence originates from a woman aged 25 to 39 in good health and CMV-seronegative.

This chain's CDR3 is CAITRGANTGELFF. Here the CDR3 DNA reads TGTGCCATCACCCGGGGGGCGAACACCGGGGAGCTGTTTTTT. The V and J genes are TRBV10-3 and TRBJ2-2; 7 bases align to TRBD2. The germline V gene encodes CDR1 ENHRY and CDR2 SYGVKD. V was clipped by 7 bases and J by 0 bases; unmatched bases: 2. The CDR3 has 14 residues.